The next 30 T cell receptor beta chains were all read from a single sample in a study of tumor-infiltrating lymphocytes in localized non-small cell lung cancer. Profiled with immunoSEQ multiplex PCR; TCRdb holds only in-frame clones, not every one. Found here are 10,000 to 15,000 clones, roughly two thirds of them singletons; the top ten hold more than 7.5%. Material: lung tumor tissue. The receptors come from a human donor with non-small cell lung cancer.

This clone appeared once. This sequence joins TRBV2 and TRBJ2-5, with D perhaps TRBD1 (5 bases). TRBJ2-7 explains the end of the DNA better; the J call may be wrong. The CDR3 sequence is 12 residues long. Germline CDR1 SNHLY, CDR2 FYNNEI. The CDR3 is CASTRQSYEQYF. DNA for the CDR3: TGTGCCAGCACCCGACAGTCCTACGAGCAGTACTTC.

This clone showed up just a few times. CDR3 sequence: CASIWGTEAFF. CDR3 nucleotide sequence: TGTGCCAGTATTTGGGGGACAGAGGCTTTCTTT. This rearrangement joins TRBV19 to TRBJ1-1, with TRBD1 identical over 7 bases. The junction had 7 bases not matched to a gene; V was cut back by 7 bases and J by 11 bases. Germline lookup yields CDR1 LNHDA and CDR2 SQIVND (reference sequence). The CDR3 has 11 residues.

The J gene is TRBJ2-5, the V gene TRBV7-9; D is ambiguous. Germline V gene sequence: CDR1 SEHNR, CDR2 FQNEAQ (reference sequence). This CDR3 is 12 amino acids long. The ends were cut back, 1 base at V and 7 bases at J, with 7 bases in the middle. The CDR3 sequence: CASSLDARTQYF. CDR3 bases: TGTGCCAGCAGCTTAGACGCTCGGACCCAGTACTTC.

This chain links TRBV5-1 with TRBJ2-3, with D uncertain. Germline V gives CDR1 SGHRS, CDR2 YFSETQ. Deletions cut 2 bases from V and 0 bases from J, with 7 bases between. This CDR3 spans 14 amino acids. CDR3 DNA: TGCGCCAGCAGCTTAGAGAAAAGCACAGATACGCAGTATTTT. Protein: CASSLEKSTDTQYF.

The chain joins TRBV7-2 to TRBJ1-2, with 10 bases that match TRBD1. Germline CDR1 is SGHTA and CDR2 is FQGNSA. The CDR3 spans 14 residues. J was trimmed by 7 bases and V by 5 bases; bases with no gene match: 7. The CDR3: CASSADRGRSGYTF. The CDR3 coding sequence is TGTGCCAGCAGCGCCGACAGGGGGCGAAGTGGCTACACCTTC. The whole variable domain, remainder taken from reference TRBV7-2 and TRBJ1-2, is GAGVSQSPSNKVTEKGKDVELRCDPISGHTALYWYRQSLGQGLEFLIYFQGNSAPDKSGLPSDRFSAERTGGSVSTLTIQRTQQEDSAVYLCASSADRGRSGYTFGSGTRLTVV.

The chain is built from TRBV28 and TRBJ1-6; D is uncertain. The germline gives CDR1 MDHEN, CDR2 SYDVKM. With 6 bases removed from V and 0 bases from J, the gap between germline ends came to 9 bases. CDR3 length equals 15 residues. The CDR3 spells CASRGSSSYNSPLHF. CDR3 DNA: TGTGCCAGCAGGGGGTCGAGCTCCTATAATTCACCCCTCCACTTT.

The rearrangement links TRBV11-2 to TRBJ1-2, with TRBD1 matching 10 bases. Germline lookup yields CDR1 SGHAT and CDR2 FQNNGV. CDR3 size: 15 residues. V lost 1 base to trimming and J lost 4 bases; unmatched junction nucleotides: 3. This CDR3 is CASSLGTGGVYGYTF. The CDR3 DNA reads as TGTGCCAGCAGCTTAGGGACAGGGGGAGTCTATGGCTACACCTTC.

V usage is TRBV5-1 and J usage is TRBJ2-7, with TRBD1 as a possible D gene (6 bases). Germline-derived CDR1 and CDR2 are SGHRS and YFSETQ. Trimming took 7 bases from V and 1 from J, leaving 18 bases between them. This CDR3 has 15 amino acids. CDR3 region: CASGIFRDKSYEQYF. As DNA, the CDR3 is TGCGCCAGCGGAATCTTCCGGGACAAGTCCTACGAGCAGTACTTC. The complete variable domain, with remaining parts taken from reference TRBV5-1 and TRBJ2-7, reads KAGVTQTPRYLIKTRGQQVTLSCSPISGHRSVSWYQQTPGQGLQFLFEYFSETQRNKGNFPGRFSGRQFSNSRSEMNVSTLELGDSALYLCASGIFRDKSYEQYFGPGTRLTVT.

The table lists this clone with a few counts. The chain employs TRBV6-4 and TRBJ2-2; D might be TRBD1 (5 bases). The germline CDR1 and CDR2 sequences are MRHNA and SNTAGT. V lost 4 bases to trimming and J lost 7 bases, with 13 bases between them. The CDR3 is 14 residues long. CDR3 in amino acids: CASSATGYGGELFF. The CDR3 nucleotides are TGTGCCAGCAGTGCTACAGGTTACGGCGGGGAGCTGTTTTTT.

The chain is built from TRBV25-1 and TRBJ2-7; 7 nucleotides align to TRBD1. Trimming cost V 5 bases and J 3 bases; bases outside gene matches: 7. The length of the CDR3 is 14 residues. Germline V gene data show CDR1 as MGHDK and CDR2 as SYGVNS. The CDR3 nucleotides read TGTGCCAGCAGTCGGGACAGATTATTCTACGAGCAGTACTTC. Its translation is CASSRDRLFYEQYF.

This clone was observed a single time. The chain employs TRBV11-2 and TRBJ2-3, with no clear D. Per germline, CDR1 SGHAT and CDR2 FQNNGV. V lost 0 bases and J 6 bases, leaving 4 bases between the germline ends. The CDR3 length is 12 residues. The CDR3 loop is CASSLDRDTQYF. The CDR3 region has the DNA TGTGCCAGCAGCTTAGATCGCGATACGCAGTATTTT. Variable domain in full (rest from reference TRBV11-2 and TRBJ2-3): EAGVAQSPRYKIIEKRQSVAFWCNPISGHATLYWYQQILGQGPKLLIQFQNNGVVDDSQLPKDRFSAERLKGVDSTLKIQPAKLEDSAVYLCASSLDRDTQYFGPGTRLTVL.

This clone is a singleton in its sample. V and J are TRBV18 and TRBJ1-4, with D hard to call. CDR3 length: 16 amino acids. Trimming cost V 3 bases and J 7 bases, with 18 bases left between them. CDR1 is KGHSH, CDR2 LQKENI, per germline. CDR3 nucleotides: TGTGCCAGCTCACCTCCCGGCCCCAACGGGATTGAAAAACTGTTTTTT. Encoded protein: CASSPPGPNGIEKLFF.

This sequence joins TRBV7-9 and TRBJ2-2; 9 bases fit TRBD1. After removal of 9 bases from V and 6 bases from J, the junction contained 17 bases not matched to a gene. In germline, CDR1 is SEHNR, CDR2 FQNEAQ (reference sequence). There are 17 residues in the CDR3. The CDR3 nucleotides read TGTGCCAGTCCCGACGTCGCCGGGACAGGGTTCTCCGGGGAGCTGTTTTTT. Protein sequence: CASPDVAGTGFSGELFF. Full variable domain (missing parts from reference TRBV7-9 and TRBJ2-2): DTGVSQNPRHKITKRGQNVTFRCDPISEHNRLYWYRQTLGQGPEFLTYFQNEAQLEKSRLLSDRFSAERPKGSFSTLEIQRTEQGDSAMYLCASPDVAGTGFSGELFFGEGSRLTVL.

This rearrangement joins TRBV12-5 to TRBJ2-5; 7 bases are a match to TRBD1. The germline gives CDR1 LGHNT, CDR2 FRNRAP. The V and J ends lost 6 bases and 1 base, in that order; junction bases with no gene match: 8. This CDR3 spans 15 amino acids. CDR3 nucleotides: TGTGCTAGTGGATCACAGGGGCTGGGCCAAGAGACCCAGTACTTC. This gives the protein CASGSQGLGQETQYF.

The chain combines TRBV30 with TRBJ2-1; 10 bases map to TRBD2. From germline, CDR1 is GTSNPN and CDR2 SVGIG (reference sequence). This CDR3 region has 15 residues. V gave up 6 bases and J gave up 6 bases; unmatched junction bases: 11. The CDR3: CACRSLAGMGNEQFF. In nucleotides, the CDR3 is TGTGCCTGCCGGTCACTAGCGGGGATGGGCAATGAGCAGTTCTTC.

The rearrangement uses TRBV7-8 and TRBJ2-7, with D hard to call. Germline V gene sequence: CDR1 SGHVS, CDR2 FQNEAQ. The CDR3 is made up of 13 amino acids. V was cut by 2 bases and J by 6 bases, with 11 bases left in between. CDR3 region: CASSLFAGSEQYF. DNA of the CDR3: TGTGCCAGCAGCTTATTCGCAGGCTCCGAGCAGTACTTC.

The chain combines TRBV7-9 with TRBJ2-5; 8 bases are shared with TRBD2. Germline CDR1 SEHNR, CDR2 FQNEAQ (reference sequence). This CDR3 contains 14 residues. V gave up 5 bases and J gave up 1 base; unmatched junction bases: 3. CDR3 bases: TGTGCCAGCAGCCCCGGGGGGGGCCAAGAGACCCAGTACTTC. The encoded protein is CASSPGGGQETQYF. The complete variable domain, with remaining parts taken from reference TRBV7-9 and TRBJ2-5, reads DTGVSQNPRHKITKRGQNVTFRCDPISEHNRLYWYRQTLGQGPEFLTYFQNEAQLEKSRLLSDRFSAERPKGSFSTLEIQRTEQGDSAMYLCASSPGGGQETQYFGPGTRLLVL.

V is TRBV20-1 and J is TRBJ2-1; D is ambiguous. The CDR3 consists of 11 residues. V lost 2 bases, J lost 4 bases, and 3 bases lay in between. CDR1 is DFQATT, CDR2 SNEGSKA, per germline (reference sequence). The CDR3 here is CSARPYNEQFF. As DNA, the CDR3 is TGCAGTGCTAGACCGTACAATGAGCAGTTCTTC.

V and J are TRBV10-3 and TRBJ2-7; TRBD2 matches at 7 bases. Trimming cost V 2 bases and J 3 bases; bases outside gene matches: 7. The CDR3 has 15 residues. Germline lookup yields CDR1 ENHRY and CDR2 SYGVKD. DNA for the CDR3: TGTGCCATCAGTGAGAAGGGAGGGAACGACTACGAGCAGTACTTC. It translates to CAISEKGGNDYEQYF.

This clone was picked up a small number of times. CDR3 nucleotides: TGCGCCAGCAGTGAGGGGGGGCTGAGTACTGAAGCTTTCTTT. Protein product: CASSEGGLSTEAFF. The chain combines TRBV10-1 with TRBJ1-1, with D possibly matching TRBD1 (6 bases). CDR1 is WNHNN and CDR2 is SYGVQD in the germline V gene (reference sequence). The V end was cut by 2 bases, the J end by 5 bases, with 12 bases between. The CDR3 is 14 amino acids.

The chain links TRBV6-1 to TRBJ1-5, with TRBD1 identical over 9 bases. The germline V gene has CDR1 MNHNS and CDR2 SASEGT. With V trimmed by 3 bases and J by 6 bases, 6 bases remained unmatched. CDR3 length: 15 amino acids. The CDR3 DNA follows: TGTGCCAGCAGTGATCTAGGACAGGGGATTCAGCCCCAGCATTTT. Its protein product is CASSDLGQGIQPQHF.

In its sample, this clone was seen a few times. This chain links TRBV7-8 with TRBJ2-7, with a weak D call TRBD2 (6 bases). CDR3 size: 18 residues. Looked up from germline, CDR1 is SGHVS and CDR2 is FQNEAQ. The V end was cut by 4 bases, the J end by 3 bases, with 25 bases between. The CDR3 DNA sequence: TGTGCCAGCAGCTCCATTAGTGGGGGGACTTCGGAGATCTACGAGCAGTACTTC. Protein: CASSSISGGTSEIYEQYF.

This clone was counted only a few times. The DNA for the CDR3 is TGTGCCAGCAGTCCGCTGGCAGGGGGTGGTTATGGCTACACCTTC. This sequence encodes CASSPLAGGGYGYTF. The rearrangement links TRBV27 to TRBJ1-2, with 7 bases matching TRBD1. J lost 5 bases, V lost 5 bases, and 11 bases had no gene match. The CDR3 is made up of 15 amino acids. Germline CDR1 reads MNHEY; CDR2 reads SMNVEV (reference sequence).

This CDR3 reads CASSLEWDSSYNEQFF. The CDR3 nucleotides read TGTGCCAGCAGCTTAGAGTGGGACAGCTCCTACAATGAGCAGTTCTTC. The J gene is TRBJ2-1, the V gene TRBV11-2; 7 bases agree with TRBD1. The V and J ends lost 0 bases and 0 bases, in that order; junction bases with no gene match: 2. Germline CDR1 and CDR2: SGHAT and FQNNGV. There are 16 residues in the CDR3.

The rearrangement joins TRBV19 to TRBJ1-1; D may be TRBD1 (6 bases). The germline CDR1 and CDR2 sequences are LNHDA and SQIVND (reference sequence). V lost 5 bases to trimming and J lost 9 bases, with 22 bases between them. The length of the CDR3 is 15 residues. The CDR3 sequence is CASSPTFSTGFKAFF. In nucleotides, the CDR3 is TGTGCCAGTAGTCCGACGTTTAGTACAGGGTTTAAAGCTTTCTTT.

The genes are TRBV2 and TRBJ1-4, with D perhaps matching TRBD1 (6 bases). V lost 7 bases to trimming and J lost 8 bases, with 20 bases between them. Per germline, CDR1 SNHLY and CDR2 FYNNEI. The CDR3 is 15 amino acids. The DNA for the CDR3 is TGTGCCAGCAACGAGCCCAGGGGCGGAGGCGAAAAACTGTTTTTT. Its protein is CASNEPRGGGEKLFF.

This clone was seen only once. The chain is built from TRBV11-2 and TRBJ2-1; D uncertain. This CDR3 region has 12 residues. Trimming removed 0 bases from V and 12 bases from J, with 9 bases in between. The V gene's germline CDR1 is SGHAT and CDR2 FQNNGV. This CDR3 is CASSLDDGRQFF. CDR3 nucleotides: TGTGCCAGCAGCTTAGACGACGGTAGGCAGTTCTTC.

V usage is TRBV19 and J usage is TRBJ1-2; D not certain. In germline, CDR1 is LNHDA, CDR2 SQIVND (reference sequence). The V gene lost 6 bases and the J gene lost 5 bases, with 10 bases spanning the gap. The CDR3 is 12 amino acids. CDR3 loop: CASSGRIYGYTF. The DNA for the CDR3 is TGTGCCAGTAGCGGACGGATTTATGGCTACACCTTC.

The chain links TRBV10-2 to TRBJ1-2; D is ambiguous. Germline lookup yields CDR1 WSHSY and CDR2 SAAADI. This CDR3 comprises 13 residues. V dropped 1 base and J dropped 2 bases, with 5 bases sitting between them. CDR3 sequence (DNA): TGCGCCAGCAGTGAGTTACAAAACTATGGCTACACCTTC. As protein: CASSELQNYGYTF.

The table lists this clone with a few counts. The gene calls are TRBV5-1 and TRBJ1-1; no reliable D call. With 4 bases removed from V and 4 bases from J, the gap between germline ends came to 11 bases. CDR1 is SGHRS and CDR2 is YFSETQ in the germline V gene. The CDR3 sequence is 13 residues long. CDR3 nucleotide sequence: TGCGCCAGCAGCACGGACGGAAGCACTGAAGCTTTCTTT. It is translated as CASSTDGSTEAFF.